The 12 T cell receptor beta chains given below trace back to one sample, sequenced in a study of blood T cell repertoires in COVID-19 (dated by TCRdb to the early 2020s). The library was prepared using the immunoSEQ multiplex PCR assay. TCRdb retrieved this table from immuneACCESS and kept in-frame rearrangements only. Not all clones are present; in checked studies, unresolved V genes account for under half, and no reason is known for the remainder. The sample data list about 200,000 clones, and about 90% of these were observed just once. 0.62% of the sample is held by the ten biggest clonotypes. The sequenced sample was peripheral blood. The receptor source for this set is a man aged 50-59 years with acute or convalescent COVID-19.

The chain couples TRBV7-9 to TRBJ1-1; D is uncertain. Deletions cut 3 bases from V and 5 bases from J, with 10 bases between. The CDR3 consists of 13 residues. In germline, CDR1 is SEHNR, CDR2 FQNEAQ (reference sequence). This CDR3 reads CASSFNTRTEAFF. The CDR3 nucleotides are TGTGCCAGCAGCTTCAACACGCGGACTGAAGCTTTCTTT.

The chain employs TRBV11-2 and TRBJ2-2; TRBD1 might be the D (6 bases). The germline V gene has CDR1 SGHAT and CDR2 FQNNGV. This CDR3 spans 14 amino acids. V was trimmed by 5 bases and J by 4 bases, leaving 11 bases between them. The CDR3 sequence is CASSLGQTTGELFF. The CDR3 region has the DNA TGTGCCAGCAGCCTCGGACAGACCACCGGGGAGCTGTTTTTT.

The rearrangement links TRBV3-1 (or the pseudogene TRBV3-2) to TRBJ2-5; 12 bases fit TRBD2. After removal of 3 bases from V and 2 bases from J, the junction contained 4 bases not matched to a gene. This CDR3 has 16 amino acids. Germline lookup yields CDR1 LGHDT and CDR2 YNNKEL (reference sequence). The CDR3 loop reads CASSHGLAGLQETQYF. CDR3 coding DNA: TGTGCCAGCAGCCATGGACTAGCGGGGCTACAAGAGACCCAGTACTTC.

CDR3 nucleotides: TGTGCCACGGGGGACAGGGTCACAGATACGCAGTATTTT. Its protein product is CATGDRVTDTQYF. The chain has TRBV7-2 and TRBJ2-3; 9 bases match TRBD1. Germline trimming cut 10 bases from V and 2 bases from J; bases unmatched to any gene: 4. The CDR3 sequence is 13 residues long. Germline V gene lookup returns CDR1 SGHTA and CDR2 FQGNSA. The variable domain in full, with the rest retrieved from reference TRBV7-2 and TRBJ2-3, is GAGVSQSPSNKVTEKGKDVELRCDPISGHTALYWYRQSLGQGLEFLIYFQGNSAPDKSGLPSDRFSAERTGGSVSTLTIQRTQQEDSAVYLCATGDRVTDTQYFGPGTRLTVL.

V usage is TRBV19 and J usage is TRBJ2-1; 7 bases line up with TRBD2. After removal of 2 bases from V and 4 bases from J, the junction contained 5 bases not matched to a gene. This CDR3 region has 15 residues. The germline CDR1 and CDR2 sequences are LNHDA and SQIVND (reference sequence). CDR3: CASSISSGPYNEQFF. The CDR3 DNA reads TGTGCCAGTAGTATAAGTAGCGGGCCGTACAATGAGCAGTTCTTC.

The chain employs TRBV28 and TRBJ1-4; D might be TRBD1 (5 bases). V gave up 4 bases and J gave up 0 bases, with 12 bases separating them. Germline-derived CDR1 and CDR2 are MDHEN and SYDVKM. CDR3 size: 16 residues. The CDR3 is CASSSNLQATNEKLFF. The CDR3 region has the DNA TGTGCCAGCAGTTCGAACTTACAGGCAACTAATGAAAAACTGTTTTTT.

The J gene is TRBJ1-4, the V gene TRBV19; D is unresolved. The V and J ends lost 6 bases and 5 bases respectively, with 10 bases between them. Germline V CDR1 and CDR2: LNHDA, SQIVND (reference sequence). The CDR3 loop spans 13 amino acids. The DNA for the CDR3 is TGTGCCAGTAGCGGAACTAGAAATGAAAAACTGTTTTTT. This translates into CASSGTRNEKLFF.

V gene TRBV19 combines with J gene TRBJ2-2; D possibly corresponds to TRBD1 (5 bases). The CDR3 contains 21 residues. The ends were cut back, 0 bases at V and 7 bases at J, with 30 bases in the middle. The germline V gene encodes CDR1 LNHDA and CDR2 SQIVND (reference sequence). The CDR3 DNA follows: TGTGCCAGTAGTATAGATAGTCCCCTCGTGCAGGGTAGATTTTCGGGCGGGGAGCTGTTTTTT. Residues: CASSIDSPLVQGRFSGGELFF.

The J gene is TRBJ2-1, the V gene TRBV18; TRBD2 is a possible D gene (5 bases). The germline V gene encodes CDR1 KGHSH and CDR2 LQKENI. The CDR3 extends over 16 amino acids. V lost 3 bases, J lost 1 base, and 13 bases lay in between. CDR3 in amino acids: CASSPYPGTSYNEQFF. The CDR3 nucleotides are TGTGCCAGCTCACCCTACCCGGGAACGTCCTACAATGAGCAGTTCTTC.

This clone was observed a handful of times. This chain connects TRBV4-2 to TRBJ1-6; 10 nucleotides match TRBD1. Per germline, CDR1 LGHNA and CDR2 YNFKEQ. The CDR3 has 15 amino acids. Unmatched junction bases numbered 4, after V lost 3 bases and J lost 8 bases. This CDR3 reads CASSQVDRGDSPLHF. CDR3 DNA sequence: TGTGCCAGCAGCCAGGTGGACAGGGGGGATTCACCCCTCCACTTT.

The chain has TRBV27 and TRBJ2-1; D gene ambiguous. V shed 4 bases and J shed 6 bases, with 13 bases lying between them. The CDR3 runs 14 residues. CDR1 MNHEY and CDR2 SMNVEV come from the germline V gene (reference sequence). In DNA form, the CDR3 reads TGTGCCAGCAGTTCCTCTCACGGGTCCAATGAGCAGTTCTTC. It translates to CASSSSHGSNEQFF.

The chain employs TRBV28 and TRBJ1-5, with 8 bases aligning to TRBD1. Germline V gene data show CDR1 as MDHEN and CDR2 as SYDVKM. V was pared by 4 bases and J by 5 bases, with 10 bases of the junction left unmatched. The CDR3 is 16 residues long. The CDR3 bases are TGTGCCAGCAGTTCACCCAGGACAGGGATTGATCAGCCCCAGCATTTT. This sequence encodes CASSSPRTGIDQPQHF.